Below are 23 T cell receptor beta chains sequenced from a single sample in a study of blood T cell repertoires in COVID-19. Method: immunoSEQ multiplex PCR; TCRdb's copy keeps in-frame clones and lacks some. The sample has 250,000 to 350,000 clones, 75% to 90% seen once. Sequencing was done on a sample of peripheral blood. The receptors were sampled from a man younger than 35 with active or convalescent COVID-19.

This clone was detected once. This chain connects TRBV6-5 to TRBJ2-1; TRBD2 might be the D (5 bases). Germline CDR1 and CDR2: MNHEY and SVGAGI. Trimming took 0 bases from V and 2 from J, leaving 8 bases between them. The CDR3 has 15 residues. This chain's CDR3 is CASSYSGETYNEQFF. The CDR3 region has the DNA TGTGCCAGCAGTTACTCCGGGGAGACCTACAATGAGCAGTTCTTC.

This clone showed up just a few times. The chain joins TRBV5-1 to TRBJ1-2, with TRBD1 as a possible D gene (6 bases). CDR1 SGHRS and CDR2 YFSETQ come from the germline V gene. The V end lost 3 bases, the J end lost 3 bases, and 15 bases lay between the germline ends. The CDR3 is 15 amino acids. The CDR3 spells CASSSGQGSYYGYTF. Written as DNA, the CDR3 is TGCGCCAGCAGCTCTGGGCAGGGGTCGTACTATGGCTACACCTTC. Full variable domain (outside the CDR3, taken from reference TRBV5-1 and TRBJ1-2): KAGVTQTPRYLIKTRGQQVTLSCSPISGHRSVSWYQQTPGQGLQFLFEYFSETQRNKGNFPGRFSGRQFSNSRSEMNVSTLELGDSALYLCASSSGQGSYYGYTFGSGTRLTVV.

This clone was seen a single time. This sequence joins TRBV15 and TRBJ1-2, with D tentatively TRBD1 (6 bases). The germline V gene encodes CDR1 LNHNV and CDR2 YYDKDF (reference sequence). CDR3 length: 13 residues. The ends were cut back, 3 bases at V and 2 bases at J, with 7 bases in the middle. DNA for the CDR3: TGTGCCACCAGCAGTGGACAGAACTATGGCTACACCTTC. This gives the protein CATSSGQNYGYTF.

A note on this clone: The same CDR3 also results from other DNA sequences found in this sample. This rearrangement joins TRBV5-1 to TRBJ2-3; TRBD2 might be the D (6 bases). V was cut by 0 bases and J by 0 bases, with 8 bases left in between. This CDR3 comprises 15 residues. Germline CDR1 is SGHRS and CDR2 is YFSETQ. The DNA for the CDR3 is TGCGCCAGCAGCTTGGTCGGGGGTAGCACAGATACGCAGTATTTT. Its protein is CASSLVGGSTDTQYF.

The chain carries TRBV19 and TRBJ2-1; 9 positions match TRBD1. The length of the CDR3 is 15 residues. With V trimmed by 3 bases and J by 4 bases, 4 bases remained unmatched. Per germline, CDR1 LNHDA and CDR2 SQIVND (reference sequence). In nucleotides, the CDR3 is TGTGCCAGTAGTATCGGACAGGGGAGGTACAATGAGCAGTTCTTC. Translation gives CASSIGQGRYNEQFF.

This chain connects TRBV7-9 to TRBJ1-3; D may be TRBD1 (6 bases). This CDR3 is built from 16 residues. The V gene's germline CDR1 is SEHNR and CDR2 FQNEAQ (reference sequence). V gave up 7 bases and J gave up 3 bases, with 19 bases separating them. CDR3 region: CASTPRRGASGNTIYF. In DNA form, the CDR3 reads TGTGCCAGCACCCCGCGCCGGGGGGCGAGTGGAAACACCATATATTTT.

This clone was recorded at least ten times. V gene TRBV4-3 combines with J gene TRBJ2-3, with 11 bases fitting TRBD2. CDR1 is LGHNA, CDR2 YSLEER, per germline. V gave up 4 bases and J gave up 3 bases; unmatched junction bases: 3. The CDR3 length is 15 residues. This chain's CDR3 is CASSLAGGPTDTQYF. The DNA of the CDR3 is TGCGCCAGCAGCCTAGCGGGGGGGCCAACAGATACGCAGTATTTT.

V and J are TRBV30 and TRBJ1-1; D remains unclear. The CDR3 length is 11 residues. With 5 bases removed from V and 3 bases from J, the gap between germline ends came to 7 bases. Germline V gives CDR1 GTSNPN, CDR2 SVGIG (reference sequence). The CDR3 loop is CAWSRDTEAFF. The CDR3 DNA sequence: TGTGCCTGGTCACGGGACACTGAAGCTTTCTTT.

The chain joins TRBV5-1 to TRBJ2-7; 10 bases line up with TRBD2. In germline, CDR1 is SGHRS, CDR2 YFSETQ. This CDR3 spans 14 amino acids. V lost 4 bases to trimming and J lost 4 bases; unmatched junction nucleotides: 5. The CDR3 region has the DNA TGCGCCAGCAGCCTAACTAGCGGGGATTACGAGCAGTACTTC. This gives the protein CASSLTSGDYEQYF.

V is TRBV29-1 and J is TRBJ2-2; D unclear. Germline CDR1 reads SQVTM; CDR2 reads ANQGSEA. The ends were cut back, 4 bases at V and 2 bases at J, with 8 bases in the middle. There are 13 residues in the CDR3. The CDR3 sequence: CSVGIKNTGELFF. The DNA of the CDR3 is TGCAGCGTTGGTATAAAAAACACCGGGGAGCTGTTTTTT.

V and J are TRBV19 and TRBJ2-1; D may be TRBD1 (6 bases). Per the germline V gene, CDR1 is LNHDA and CDR2 is SQIVND (reference sequence). V lost 5 bases, J lost 6 bases, and 17 bases lay in between. The CDR3 spans 15 residues. The CDR3 DNA sequence: TGTGCCAGTAGTTTTCCGAGGGGGTTCAGCAATGAGCAGTTCTTC. It codes for CASSFPRGFSNEQFF. The variable domain in full, completed from reference TRBV19 and TRBJ2-1, reads DGGITQSPKYLFRKEGQNVTLSCEQNLNHDAMYWYRQDPGQGLRLIYYSQIVNDFQKGDIAEGYSVSREKKESFPLTVTSAQKNPTAFYLCASSFPRGFSNEQFFGPGTRLTVL.

This rearrangement joins TRBV7-6 to TRBJ2-3, with D tentatively TRBD1 (6 bases). CDR1 and CDR2 (germline): SGHVS, FNYEAQ. The length of the CDR3 is 15 residues. Trimming cost V 5 bases and J 4 bases, with 16 bases left between them. CDR3 nucleotides: TGTGCCAGCAGCCGAACAGGGTCGGGCCCAGATACGCAGTATTTT. It specifies CASSRTGSGPDTQYF.

In this sample, this clone turned up a few times. This rearrangement joins TRBV7-3 to TRBJ1-1; 8 bases agree with TRBD1. CDR1 is SGHTA and CDR2 is FQGTGA in the germline V gene. The CDR3 has 15 amino acids. The V segment lost 0 bases and the J segment 5 bases; nucleotides outside the gene matches: 5. DNA for the CDR3: TGTGCCAGCAGCTTAACAGATAACAGGGGGACTGAAGCTTTCTTT. Translation: CASSLTDNRGTEAFF.

This chain links TRBV3-1 (or the pseudogene TRBV3-2) with TRBJ1-2; 7 bases are shared with TRBD1. There are 15 residues in the CDR3. Germline values: CDR1 LGHDT, CDR2 YNNKEL (reference sequence). The V segment lost 2 bases and the J segment 5 bases; nucleotides outside the gene matches: 8. CDR3 in DNA: TGTGCCAGCAGCCAACCGGGACAGCCGGTTTATGGCTACACCTTC. Protein: CASSQPGQPVYGYTF.

The CDR3 is CASSQTSGTYNEQFF. DNA of the CDR3: TGTGCCAGCAGCCAAACTAGCGGGACCTACAATGAGCAGTTCTTC. V gene TRBV7-3 combines with J gene TRBJ2-1; 10 bases agree with TRBD2. The CDR3 length is 15 residues. The J segment lost 2 bases and the V segment lost 5 bases, leaving 3 bases of the junction unmatched. CDR1 and CDR2 from the germline V gene are SGHTA and FQGTGA. The full variable domain, its missing parts supplied by reference TRBV7-3 and TRBJ2-1, is GAGVSQTPSNKVTEKGKYVELRCDPISGHTALYWYRQSLGQGPEFLIYFQGTGAADDSGLPNDRFFAVRPEGSVSTLKIQRTERGDSAVYLCASSQTSGTYNEQFFGPGTRLTVL.

This clone has only one observation. This chain links TRBV6-6 with TRBJ1-4; D perhaps matches TRBD1 (6 bases). This CDR3 region has 15 residues. Germline values: CDR1 MNHNY, CDR2 SVGAGI (reference sequence). V lost 6 bases to trimming and J lost 5 bases, with 16 bases between them. The CDR3 is CASSERGIWNEKLFF. The CDR3 DNA sequence: TGTGCCAGCAGCGAAAGGGGGATTTGGAATGAAAAACTGTTTTTT.

The chain joins TRBV12-3 or TRBV12-4 to TRBJ1-5, with D tentatively TRBD1 (6 bases). Trimming cost V 4 bases and J 12 bases, with 10 bases left between them. The CDR3 runs 11 residues. CDR3 region: CASSSGQNQHF. Here the CDR3 DNA reads TGTGCCAGCAGTTCCGGACAGAACCAGCATTTT.

This chain joins TRBV13 and TRBJ2-1, with D possibly TRBD2 on 7 matching bases. The CDR3 sequence is 14 residues long. Germline V CDR1 and CDR2: PRHDT, FYEKMQ (reference sequence). The V end lost 4 bases, the J end lost 5 bases, and 12 bases lay between the germline ends. The CDR3 nucleotides read TGTGCCAGCAGCTCCCGGCGGGGGCACAATGAGCAGTTCTTC. It translates to CASSSRRGHNEQFF. Looking up the rest from reference TRBV13 and TRBJ2-1 gives the full variable domain: AAGVIQSPRHLIKEKRETATLKCYPIPRHDTVYWYQQGPGQDPQFLISFYEKMQSDKGSIPDRFSAQQFSDYHSELNMSSLELGDSALYFCASSSRRGHNEQFFGPGTRLTVL.

Only a few counts were recorded for this clone. The rearrangement uses TRBV7-9 and TRBJ2-2; 8 nucleotides align to TRBD1. The CDR3 sequence is 16 residues long. From germline, CDR1 is SEHNR and CDR2 FQNEAQ (reference sequence). V was pared by 5 bases and J by 5 bases, with 10 bases of the junction left unmatched. The CDR3 spells CASSGGQGGRTGELFF. CDR3 nucleotides: TGTGCCAGCAGCGGCGGACAGGGTGGCAGGACCGGGGAGCTGTTTTTT.

The gene calls are TRBV19 and TRBJ1-6; the match to TRBD1 covers 8 bases. The CDR3 has 15 residues. V was clipped by 6 bases and J by 7 bases; unmatched bases: 8. Germline CDR1 reads LNHDA; CDR2 reads SQIVND (reference sequence). Here the CDR3 reads CASRPRDRLNSPLHF. CDR3 DNA sequence: TGTGCCAGTAGGCCCCGGGACAGGTTAAATTCACCCCTCCACTTT.

The chain couples TRBV4-1 to TRBJ2-7; 7 nucleotides line up with TRBD1. The CDR3 spans 15 residues. After removal of 3 bases from V and 0 bases from J, the junction contained 5 bases not matched to a gene. Germline CDR1 and CDR2: MGHRA and YSYEKL. The CDR3 DNA sequence: TGCGCCAGCAGCCAGACCGGGACAGCCTCCTACGAGCAGTACTTC. The encoded protein is CASSQTGTASYEQYF.

The chain couples TRBV20-1 to TRBJ2-7; TRBD2 might be the D (6 bases). Trimming removed 5 bases at V and 5 bases at J, with 10 bases between. This CDR3 has 11 residues. The germline CDR1 and CDR2 sequences are DFQATT and SNEGSKA (reference sequence). CDR3 in amino acids: CSAPTSNEQYF. CDR3 DNA: TGCAGTGCTCCGACTAGTAACGAGCAGTACTTC.

The rearrangement links TRBV11-3 to TRBJ2-7; no clear D. Germline CDR1 SGHNT, CDR2 YENEEA. The V and J ends lost 5 bases and 3 bases respectively, with 5 bases between them. The CDR3 covers 11 residues. The DNA for the CDR3 is TGTGCCAGCAGCGCCGGCTACGAGCAGTACTTC. It specifies CASSAGYEQYF.